The present T cell receptor beta chain was sequenced within a study of shared clonotypes between healthy human individuals. A remark on this clone: The antigen remains unidentified.

Findings and caveats of the study: Approximately 5% was the fraction of naive CD4 clonotypes found shared across several donors.

The CDR3 spans 16 residues. Trimming at V came to 5 bases and at J to 1 base, leaving 9 bases not matched to a gene. Germline CDR1 SEHNR, CDR2 FQNEAQ (reference sequence). The naive CD8 fraction comprised CD45RO-negative cells positively selected for CCR7 and excluded terminally differentiated effector memory CD45RA+ cells. TCRdb keeps only in-frame clones here, not all; method: immunoSEQ multiplex PCR. The table includes some 740,000 clones, 92% detected once. The sequenced sample consisted of naive CD8+ T cells sorted from blood. The genes are TRBV7-9 and TRBJ2-7, with TRBD1 matching 9 bases. The clonotype comes from a man between 25 and 39 years old in good health. As DNA, the CDR3 is TGTGCCAGCAGCCCTCCGAAGGGACAGGGTTCCTACGAGCAGTACTTC. It specifies CASSPPKGQGSYEQYF.